These 24 T cell receptor beta chains share one sample of origin, sequenced in a study of shared clonotypes between healthy human individuals. Using immunoSEQ multiplex PCR, the repertoire was profiled, and TCRdb retains in-frame clones only, with some absent. Of over a million clones in the sample, about 84% are singletons; the top ten hold roughly 0.55%. The specimen was memory CD4+ T cells from PBMCs. Subset given: CD45RA-negative fraction. Receptor source: a man between 18 and 29 years old in good health. Some clones in this sample may be carry-over from other donors' samples.

V usage is TRBV11-3 and J usage is TRBJ2-5, with D possibly being TRBD1 (6 bases). With the DNA end fitting TRBJ2-7 better, the J assignment may be wrong. CDR3 length: 15 residues. The germline CDR1 and CDR2 sequences are SGHNT and YENEEA. CDR3 bases: TGTGCCAGCAGCCGTCCCGGGACAATTCTTTACGAGCAGTACTTC. Protein product: CASSRPGTILYEQYF.

This rearrangement joins TRBV4-3 to TRBJ2-6, with D perhaps matching TRBD1 (6 bases). The CDR3 spans 20 residues. The germline V gene has CDR1 LGHNA and CDR2 YSLEER. V was cut by 0 bases and J by 0 bases, with 18 bases left in between. The CDR3 loop is CASSQEYRRQDSSGANVLTF. CDR3 in DNA: TGCGCCAGCAGCCAAGAATATCGGAGACAGGACTCCTCTGGGGCCAACGTCCTGACTTTC.

This chain connects TRBV9 to TRBJ2-1, with TRBD2 matching over 14 bases. The CDR3 has 15 residues. From germline, CDR1 is SGDLS and CDR2 YYNGEE. V lost 5 bases and J lost 9; bases outside the gene matches: 7. CDR3 in amino acids: CASRPGLAGVGEQFF. The CDR3 DNA reads as TGTGCCAGCAGACCGGGACTAGCGGGAGTCGGTGAGCAGTTCTTC.

The chain carries TRBV10-3 and TRBJ1-5; no reliable D call. The CDR3 is 13 amino acids. Trimming shortened V by 7 bases and J by 4 bases, and 11 bases separated the two germline ends. Germline assignment: CDR1 ENHRY and CDR2 SYGVKD. The CDR3 coding sequence is TGTGCCATCAAAGACGGTCAGAATCAGCCCCAGCATTTT. Protein sequence: CAIKDGQNQPQHF.

The chain uses TRBV5-4 and TRBJ2-3, with a tentative D call TRBD1 (6 bases). The V gene lost 4 bases and the J gene lost 3 bases, with 18 bases spanning the gap. Germline loops: CDR1 SGHNT, CDR2 YYREEE (reference sequence). The CDR3 is made up of 16 amino acids. CDR3 residues: CASSAQQGSVTDTQYF. CDR3 coding DNA: TGTGCCAGCAGCGCGCAACAGGGATCGGTGACAGATACGCAGTATTTT.

Here the CDR3 reads CASSRGRNQPQHF. The CDR3 DNA sequence: TGTGCCAGCAGCAGGGGGCGCAATCAGCCCCAGCATTTT. This rearrangement joins TRBV11-2 to TRBJ1-5, with 7 bases identical to TRBD1. Germline V gives CDR1 SGHAT, CDR2 FQNNGV. The ends lost 5 bases at V and 2 bases at J; junction bases unmatched: 0. The CDR3 spans 13 residues.

The chain has TRBV10-3 and TRBJ2-1; 7 bases map to TRBD1. The junction had 4 bases not matched to a gene; V was cut back by 4 bases and J by 4 bases. CDR3 length equals 14 residues. CDR1 ENHRY and CDR2 SYGVKD come from the germline V gene. The CDR3 here is CAISAGTVYNEQFF. For the CDR3, the DNA is TGTGCCATCAGTGCGGGGACAGTTTACAATGAGCAGTTCTTC.

The V and J genes are TRBV7-3 and TRBJ2-3; 9 bases line up with TRBD2. The CDR3 sequence is 18 residues long. After removal of 5 bases from V and 3 bases from J, the junction contained 15 bases not matched to a gene. Germline values: CDR1 SGHTA, CDR2 FQGTGA. The CDR3 DNA follows: TGTGCCAGCAGCCATTTTAGCGGGAGTTCCCCCATAACAGATACGCAGTATTTT. Its translation is CASSHFSGSSPITDTQYF.

This clone was picked up a small number of times. The V call is TRBV7-2, the J call TRBJ2-7; D unclear. The V gene's germline CDR1 is SGHTA and CDR2 FQGNSA. V lost 1 base, J lost 10 bases, and 11 bases lay in between. This CDR3 comprises 12 residues. CDR3 region: CASSLVGLLQYF. CDR3 nucleotides: TGTGCCAGCAGCTTAGTCGGTCTCCTTCAGTACTTC.

The rearrangement uses TRBV19 and TRBJ2-2, with 7 positions matching TRBD1. The length of the CDR3 is 16 residues. Trimming took 7 bases from V and 6 from J; bases not matched to a gene: 14. Germline assignment: CDR1 LNHDA and CDR2 SQIVND (reference sequence). The DNA of the CDR3 is TGTGCCAGTAAGGAGGTTGGGGCAGGGGGAGCCGGGGAGCTGTTTTTT. Protein product: CASKEVGAGGAGELFF. The whole variable domain, filled in from reference TRBV19 and TRBJ2-2, reads DGGITQSPKYLFRKEGQNVTLSCEQNLNHDAMYWYRQDPGQGLRLIYYSQIVNDFQKGDIAEGYSVSREKKESFPLTVTSAQKNPTAFYLCASKEVGAGGAGELFFGEGSRLTVL.

The V call is TRBV6-5, the J call TRBJ2-7; 7 bases fit TRBD1. CDR3 length: 14 amino acids. The J segment lost 5 bases and the V segment lost 5 bases, leaving 9 bases of the junction unmatched. Germline-derived CDR1 and CDR2 are MNHEY and SVGAGI. The CDR3 here is CASSRDSRLNEQYF. The CDR3 coding sequence is TGTGCCAGCAGTCGGGACAGCAGACTGAACGAGCAGTACTTC.

V and J are TRBV5-1 and TRBJ2-7; perhaps TRBD1 as D (7 bases). The germline CDR1 and CDR2 sequences are SGHRS and YFSETQ. V lost 0 bases to trimming and J lost 4 bases, with 14 bases between them. The CDR3 runs to 15 residues. The CDR3 nucleotides are TGCGCCAGCAGCTTGGGTGGAGGGGGCCGTTACGAGCAGTACTTC. Residues: CASSLGGGGRYEQYF.

The chain recombines TRBV5-1 with TRBJ2-5; TRBD1 agrees at 9 bases. Germline V gene sequence: CDR1 SGHRS, CDR2 YFSETQ. After removal of 4 bases from V and 2 bases from J, the junction contained 6 bases not matched to a gene. The CDR3 has 15 amino acids. CDR3 nucleotide sequence: TGCGCCAGCAGCGGGGGACAGGGCTTACAAGAGACCCAGTACTTC. Residues: CASSGGQGLQETQYF.

The chain employs TRBV11-3 and TRBJ2-1; 7 bases line up with TRBD1. This CDR3 has 13 amino acids. Germline CDR1 reads SGHNT; CDR2 reads YENEEA. The J segment lost 11 bases and the V segment lost 0 bases, leaving 4 bases of the junction unmatched. The CDR3 DNA sequence: TGTGCCAGCAGCTTAGAAAGACAGGGCCAGCAGTTCTTC. It is translated as CASSLERQGQQFF.

Points on this clone: Other DNA sequences in this sample translate to the same CDR3. V and J are TRBV7-3 and TRBJ2-1, with 11 bases matching TRBD2. After removal of 2 bases from V and 5 bases from J, the junction contained 2 bases not matched to a gene. The CDR3 is 15 amino acids. The V gene's germline CDR1 is SGHTA and CDR2 FQGTGA. CDR3: CASSLGTSGNNEQFF. CDR3 DNA sequence: TGTGCCAGCAGCTTAGGGACTAGCGGTAACAATGAGCAGTTCTTC.

V is TRBV9 and J is TRBJ2-3; 12 nucleotides line up with TRBD2. The CDR3 has 16 residues. V was pared by 4 bases and J by 6 bases, with 9 bases of the junction left unmatched. Germline CDR1 reads SGDLS; CDR2 reads YYNGEE. CDR3 sequence reads: CASSPGLAGSSDTQYF. As DNA, the CDR3 is TGTGCCAGCAGCCCCGGACTAGCGGGGAGTTCGGATACGCAGTATTTT.

A note on this clone: Since a much larger clone is just one base distant, this may be a read error. The chain employs TRBV5-1 and TRBJ2-5; tentatively, D is TRBD1 (5 bases). From germline, CDR1 is SGHRS and CDR2 YFSETQ. Trimming cost V 7 bases and J 1 base, with 17 bases left between them. The CDR3 extends over 15 amino acids. Here the CDR3 DNA reads TGCGCCAGCGACAGAGGACAAAACCGCCAAGAGACCCAGTACTTC. It yields the protein CASDRGQNRQETQYF.

A single count supports this clone. The gene calls are TRBV19 and TRBJ1-2; TRBD1 might be the D (5 bases). V was clipped by 3 bases and J by 6 bases, with 14 bases between them. CDR1 and CDR2 (germline): LNHDA, SQIVND (reference sequence). This CDR3 has 14 amino acids. The CDR3 bases are TGTGCCAGTAGTATCGGGGGTTCCGCGCATGGCTACACCTTC. Its translation is CASSIGGSAHGYTF.

Note on this clone: The sample carries other DNA sequences with the same CDR3. The chain recombines TRBV28 with TRBJ1-5, with 9 nucleotides matching TRBD1. The CDR3 contains 17 residues. V lost 2 bases to trimming and J lost 3 bases; unmatched junction nucleotides: 8. Germline lookup yields CDR1 MDHEN and CDR2 SYDVKM. CDR3 protein: CASSLPGQGRYNQPQHF. The CDR3, as DNA: TGTGCCAGCAGTTTACCGGGACAGGGCAGGTACAATCAGCCCCAGCATTTT.

This chain joins TRBV4-2 and TRBJ2-3; weak D call: TRBD2 (5 bases). The CDR3 is 15 amino acids. The germline V gene has CDR1 LGHNA and CDR2 YNFKEQ. Between the trimmed V and J ends, which lost 1 base and 4 bases, there was a span of 12 bases. CDR3 loop: CASSQVGLKADTQYF. DNA of the CDR3: TGTGCCAGCAGCCAAGTAGGACTGAAGGCAGATACGCAGTATTTT.

This chain links TRBV5-4 with TRBJ1-2; perhaps TRBD1 as D (5 bases). The V gene's germline CDR1 is SGHNT and CDR2 YYREEE (reference sequence). V gave up 1 base and J gave up 4 bases, with 11 bases separating them. The CDR3 is 14 residues long. The CDR3: CASSLMAGTYGYTF. CDR3 DNA sequence: TGTGCCAGCAGCTTGATGGCAGGGACCTATGGCTACACCTTC.

The chain joins TRBV11-2 to TRBJ2-5; D perhaps matches TRBD2 (6 bases). Trimming removed 0 bases from V and 5 bases from J, with 13 bases in between. The V gene's germline CDR1 is SGHAT and CDR2 FQNNGV. This CDR3 region has 15 residues. The CDR3 reads CASSLEVRGRETQYF. The CDR3 DNA reads as TGTGCCAGCAGCTTAGAAGTAAGAGGGAGGGAGACCCAGTACTTC.

This clone was found a few times. As DNA, the CDR3 is TGTGCCAGTAGTATAAGTGGGCAACCGTACGATGGCTACACCTTC. Its protein is CASSISGQPYDGYTF. This chain links TRBV19 with TRBJ1-2; D is undetermined. The germline V gene has CDR1 LNHDA and CDR2 SQIVND (reference sequence). The CDR3 is 15 residues long. V was pared by 2 bases and J by 6 bases, with 16 bases between. The full variable domain, rest sourced from reference TRBV19 and TRBJ1-2, is DGGITQSPKYLFRKEGQNVTLSCEQNLNHDAMYWYRQDPGQGLRLIYYSQIVNDFQKGDIAEGYSVSREKKESFPLTVTSAQKNPTAFYLCASSISGQPYDGYTFGSGTRLTVV.

The chain employs TRBV9 and TRBJ2-1; 7 positions agree with TRBD1. Germline V lookup: CDR1 SGDLS, CDR2 YYNGEE. Losses at the gene ends were 3 bases for V and 4 bases for J; bases not matched to a gene: 7. This CDR3 has 15 amino acids. The CDR3 here is CASSAGTAVYNEQFF. The CDR3, as DNA: TGTGCCAGCAGCGCCGGGACAGCCGTTTACAATGAGCAGTTCTTC.